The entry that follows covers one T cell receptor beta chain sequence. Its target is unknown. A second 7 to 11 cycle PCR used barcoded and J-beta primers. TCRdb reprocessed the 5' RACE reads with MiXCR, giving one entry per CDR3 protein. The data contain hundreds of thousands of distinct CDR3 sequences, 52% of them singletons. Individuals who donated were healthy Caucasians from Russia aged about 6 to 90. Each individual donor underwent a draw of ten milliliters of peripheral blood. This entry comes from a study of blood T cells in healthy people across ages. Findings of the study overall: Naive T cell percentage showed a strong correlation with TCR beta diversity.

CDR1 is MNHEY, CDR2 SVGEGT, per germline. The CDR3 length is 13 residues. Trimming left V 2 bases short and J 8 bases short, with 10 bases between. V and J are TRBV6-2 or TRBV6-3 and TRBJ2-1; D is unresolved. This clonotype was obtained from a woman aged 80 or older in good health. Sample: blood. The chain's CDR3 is CASSYRVGDEQFF. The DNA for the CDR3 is TGTGCCAGCAGTTACAGGGTTGGGGATGAGCAGTTCTTC.